A few counts support the clone carrying this T cell receptor beta chain. PCR primers comprised 60 Vbeta and 13 Jbeta primers. Generated by immunoSEQ multiplex PCR, the TCRdb table keeps only in-frame clones and is missing some. This table holds 79,000 or so clones, around 77% found once. These data belong to a study of cytomegalovirus exposure and HLA in healthy donors. The sequenced sample was PBMCs. This TCR was recovered from a woman aged 40 to 50 in good health and CMV-seropositive.

This CDR3 is CASSLGPRDLYGYTF. DNA for the CDR3: TGCGCCAGCAGCTTGGGCCCTCGGGACTTATATGGCTACACCTTC. The genes are TRBV5-1 and TRBJ1-2, with a possible D match to TRBD1 (5 bases). The CDR3 extends over 15 amino acids. V lost 0 bases and J 5 bases, leaving 14 bases between the germline ends. Germline loops: CDR1 SGHRS, CDR2 YFSETQ. Full variable domain (remainder filled in from reference TRBV5-1 and TRBJ1-2): KAGVTQTPRYLIKTRGQQVTLSCSPISGHRSVSWYQQTPGQGLQFLFEYFSETQRNKGNFPGRFSGRQFSNSRSEMNVSTLELGDSALYLCASSLGPRDLYGYTFGSGTRLTVV.